This T cell receptor (beta chain) was obtained from a study of human T cells and chemical hapten exposure. Study summary: Per-sample TCR yield variability stemmed mainly from small pooled library volume differences.

This clonotype has ten or more counts. Before extraction, the whole blood was not fractionated, and total RNA was taken from it. The CDR3 runs 14 residues. V lost 3 bases and J lost 4, with 12 bases in between. Library preparation tagged each individual cDNA molecule with a unique molecular identifier. From the 5' RACE reads, TCRdb called clonotypes with MiXCR, one entry per CDR3 protein. The data contain more than 140,000 distinct CDR3 sequences, around 4% of them singletons. The rearrangement uses TRBV12-3 or TRBV12-4 and TRBJ1-2, with D possibly matching TRBD1 (5 bases). This clonotype was obtained from a female donor in good health. For the CDR3, the DNA is TGTGCCAGCAGTTTTAGGGGTTTTAGCTATGGCTACACCTTC. Translation gives CASSFRGFSYGYTF.